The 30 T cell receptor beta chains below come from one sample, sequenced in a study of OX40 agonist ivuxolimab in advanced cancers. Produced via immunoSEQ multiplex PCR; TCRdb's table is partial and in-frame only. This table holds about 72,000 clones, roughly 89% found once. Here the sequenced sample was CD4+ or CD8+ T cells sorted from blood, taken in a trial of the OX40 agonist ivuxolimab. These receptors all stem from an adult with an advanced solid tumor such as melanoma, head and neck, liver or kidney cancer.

DNA for the CDR3: TGCGCCAGCAGCTTTGGACTAGCGGATACTAACGAGCAGTACTTC. It yields the protein CASSFGLADTNEQYF. The V gene is TRBV5-1, the J gene TRBJ2-7; TRBD2 matches 10 bases. V was clipped by 2 bases and J by 5 bases; unmatched bases: 7. The CDR3 has 15 amino acids. The germline V gene has CDR1 SGHRS and CDR2 YFSETQ.

CDR3 sequence: CASSLGGTSNEQFF. CDR3 coding DNA: TGTGCCAGCAGCTTAGGCGGGACGTCCAATGAGCAGTTCTTC. The V and J genes are TRBV7-3 and TRBJ2-1, with D perhaps TRBD2 (6 bases). Trimming left V 2 bases short and J 6 bases short, with 11 bases between. CDR1 and CDR2 from the germline V gene are SGHTA and FQGTGA. This CDR3 has 14 residues.

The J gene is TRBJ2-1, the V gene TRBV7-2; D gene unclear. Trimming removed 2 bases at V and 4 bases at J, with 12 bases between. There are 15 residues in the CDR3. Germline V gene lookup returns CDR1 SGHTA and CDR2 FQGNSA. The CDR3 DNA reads TGTGCCAGCAGCTTACAGGCCAATATTTACAATGAGCAGTTCTTC. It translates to CASSLQANIYNEQFF.

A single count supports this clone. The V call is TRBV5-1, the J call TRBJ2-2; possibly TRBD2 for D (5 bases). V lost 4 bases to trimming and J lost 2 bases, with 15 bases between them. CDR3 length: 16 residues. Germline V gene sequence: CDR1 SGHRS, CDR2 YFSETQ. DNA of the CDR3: TGCGCCAGCAGCGGCCGAGGACTCCTAAACACCGGGGAGCTGTTTTTT. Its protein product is CASSGRGLLNTGELFF. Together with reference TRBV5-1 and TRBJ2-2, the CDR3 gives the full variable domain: KAGVTQTPRYLIKTRGQQVTLSCSPISGHRSVSWYQQTPGQGLQFLFEYFSETQRNKGNFPGRFSGRQFSNSRSEMNVSTLELGDSALYLCASSGRGLLNTGELFFGEGSRLTVL.

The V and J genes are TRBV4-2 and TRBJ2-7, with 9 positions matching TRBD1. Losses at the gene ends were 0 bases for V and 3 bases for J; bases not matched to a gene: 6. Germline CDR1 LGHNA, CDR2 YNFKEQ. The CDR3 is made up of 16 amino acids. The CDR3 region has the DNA TGTGCCAGCAGCCAAGATATTGGACAGGGGTTCTACGAGCAGTACTTC. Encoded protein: CASSQDIGQGFYEQYF.

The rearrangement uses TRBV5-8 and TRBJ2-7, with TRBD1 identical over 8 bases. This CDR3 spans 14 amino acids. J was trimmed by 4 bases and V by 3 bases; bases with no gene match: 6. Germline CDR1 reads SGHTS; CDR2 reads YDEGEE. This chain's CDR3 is CASSYGQGWYEQYF. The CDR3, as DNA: TGTGCCAGCAGCTATGGACAGGGTTGGTACGAGCAGTACTTC.

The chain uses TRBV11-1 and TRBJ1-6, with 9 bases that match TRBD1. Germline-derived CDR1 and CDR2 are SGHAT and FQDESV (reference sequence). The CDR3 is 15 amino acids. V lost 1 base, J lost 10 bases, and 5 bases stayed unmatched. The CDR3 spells CASSLGRDRVSPLHF. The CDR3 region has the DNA TGTGCCAGCAGCTTAGGACGGGACAGGGTGTCACCCCTCCACTTT.

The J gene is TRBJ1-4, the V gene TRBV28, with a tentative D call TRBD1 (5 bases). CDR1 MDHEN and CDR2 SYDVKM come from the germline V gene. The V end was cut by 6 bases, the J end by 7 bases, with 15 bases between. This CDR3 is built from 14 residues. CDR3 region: CASSRGDNIEKLFF. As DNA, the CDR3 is TGTGCCAGCAGCCGGGGGGATAACATTGAAAAACTGTTTTTT.

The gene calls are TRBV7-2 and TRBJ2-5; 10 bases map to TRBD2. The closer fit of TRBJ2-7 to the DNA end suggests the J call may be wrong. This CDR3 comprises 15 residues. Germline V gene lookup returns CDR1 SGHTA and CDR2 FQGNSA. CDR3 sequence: CASSIRGGLAYEQYF. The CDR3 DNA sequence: TGTGCCAGCAGCATCAGAGGGGGACTAGCGTACGAGCAGTACTTC.

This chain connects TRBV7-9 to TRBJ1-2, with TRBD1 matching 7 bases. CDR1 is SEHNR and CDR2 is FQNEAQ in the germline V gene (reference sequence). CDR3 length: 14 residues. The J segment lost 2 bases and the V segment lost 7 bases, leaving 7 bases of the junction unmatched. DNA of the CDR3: TGTGCCAGCACCAGGGGGGGGCAAAACTATGGCTACACCTTC. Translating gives CASTRGGQNYGYTF.

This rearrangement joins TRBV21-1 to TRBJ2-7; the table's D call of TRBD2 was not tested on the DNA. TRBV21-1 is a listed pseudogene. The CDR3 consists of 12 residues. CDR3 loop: CANGKYSYEQYF. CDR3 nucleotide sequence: TGTGCCAACGGCAAATACTCCTACGAGCAGTACTTC.

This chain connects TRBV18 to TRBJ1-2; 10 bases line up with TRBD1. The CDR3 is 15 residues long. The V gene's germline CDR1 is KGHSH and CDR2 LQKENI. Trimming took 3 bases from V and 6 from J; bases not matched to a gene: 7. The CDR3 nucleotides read TGTGCCAGCTCACCTCGACAGGGGGCGACCGATGGCTACACCTTC. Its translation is CASSPRQGATDGYTF.

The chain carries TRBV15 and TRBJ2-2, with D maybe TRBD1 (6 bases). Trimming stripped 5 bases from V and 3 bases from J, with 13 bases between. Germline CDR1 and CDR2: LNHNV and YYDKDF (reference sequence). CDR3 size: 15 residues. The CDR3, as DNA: TGTGCCACCAGCCCCGGGACAACCTACACCGGGGAGCTGTTTTTT. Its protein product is CATSPGTTYTGELFF. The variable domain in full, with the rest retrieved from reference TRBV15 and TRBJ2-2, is DAMVIQNPRYQVTQFGKPVTLSCSQTLNHNVMYWYQQKSSQAPKLLFHYYDKDFNNEADTPDNFQSRRPNTSFCFLDIRSPGLGDTAMYLCATSPGTTYTGELFFGEGSRLTVL.

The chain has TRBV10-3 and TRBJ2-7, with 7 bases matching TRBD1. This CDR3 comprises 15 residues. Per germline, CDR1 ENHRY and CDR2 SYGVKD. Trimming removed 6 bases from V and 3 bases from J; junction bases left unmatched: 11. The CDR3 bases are TGTGCCATCAGCCCGATGGACAGGCGTCGCTACGAGCAGTACTTC. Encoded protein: CAISPMDRRRYEQYF.

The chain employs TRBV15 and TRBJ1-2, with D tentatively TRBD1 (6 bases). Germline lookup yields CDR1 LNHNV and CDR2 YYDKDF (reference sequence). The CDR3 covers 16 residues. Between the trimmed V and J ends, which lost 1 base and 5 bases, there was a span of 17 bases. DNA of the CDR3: TGTGCCACCAGCAGAGCATATACAGGGAGAAGGTATGGCTACACCTTC. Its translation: CATSRAYTGRRYGYTF.

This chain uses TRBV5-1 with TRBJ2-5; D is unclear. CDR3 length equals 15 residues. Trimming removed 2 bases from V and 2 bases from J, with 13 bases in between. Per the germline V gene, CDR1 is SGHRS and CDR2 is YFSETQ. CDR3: CASSFGQTLQETQYF. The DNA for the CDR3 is TGCGCCAGCAGCTTCGGGCAGACTTTACAAGAGACCCAGTACTTC.

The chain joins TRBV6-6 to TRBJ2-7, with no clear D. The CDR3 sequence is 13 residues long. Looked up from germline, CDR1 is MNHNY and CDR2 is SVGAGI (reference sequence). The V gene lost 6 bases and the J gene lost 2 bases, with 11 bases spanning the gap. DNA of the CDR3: TGTGCCAGCAGGCTCCCGGGCACCTACGAGCAGTACTTC. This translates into CASRLPGTYEQYF.

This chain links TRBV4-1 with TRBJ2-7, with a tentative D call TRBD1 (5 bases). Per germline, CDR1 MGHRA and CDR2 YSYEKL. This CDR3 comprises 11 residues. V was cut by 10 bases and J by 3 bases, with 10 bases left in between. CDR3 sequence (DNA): TGCGCCACCGGACACGGCTACGAGCAGTACTTC. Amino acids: CATGHGYEQYF.

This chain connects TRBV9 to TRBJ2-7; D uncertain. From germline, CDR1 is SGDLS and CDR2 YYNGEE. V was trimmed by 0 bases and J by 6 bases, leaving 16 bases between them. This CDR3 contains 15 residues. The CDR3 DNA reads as TGTGCCAGCAGCGTAGATCTAGGCCCGCAAGGCGAGCAGTACTTC. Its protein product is CASSVDLGPQGEQYF.

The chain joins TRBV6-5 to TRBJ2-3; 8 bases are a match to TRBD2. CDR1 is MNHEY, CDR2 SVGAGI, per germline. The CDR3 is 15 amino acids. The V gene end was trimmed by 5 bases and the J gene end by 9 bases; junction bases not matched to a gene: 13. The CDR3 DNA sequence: TGTGCCAGCAGTCCTACTAGCGGTCTTCTGTGGACGCAGTATTTT. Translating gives CASSPTSGLLWTQYF.

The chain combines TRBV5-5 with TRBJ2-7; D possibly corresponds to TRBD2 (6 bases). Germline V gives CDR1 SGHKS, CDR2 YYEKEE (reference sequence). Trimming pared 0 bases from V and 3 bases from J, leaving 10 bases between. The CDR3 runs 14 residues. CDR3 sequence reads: CASSLGGGFYEQYF. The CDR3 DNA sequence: TGTGCCAGCAGCTTGGGGGGAGGATTCTACGAGCAGTACTTC.

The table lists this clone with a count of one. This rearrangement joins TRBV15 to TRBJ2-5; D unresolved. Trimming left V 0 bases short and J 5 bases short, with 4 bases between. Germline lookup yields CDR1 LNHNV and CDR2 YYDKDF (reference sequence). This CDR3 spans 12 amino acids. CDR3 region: CATSRDRETQYF. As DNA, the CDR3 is TGTGCCACCAGCAGAGATCGGGAGACCCAGTACTTC.

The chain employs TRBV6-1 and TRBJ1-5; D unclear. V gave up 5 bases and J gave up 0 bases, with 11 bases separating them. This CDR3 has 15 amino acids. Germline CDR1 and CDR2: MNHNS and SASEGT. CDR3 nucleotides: TGTGCCAGCAGTCACACGGACGGTAGCAATCAGCCCCAGCATTTT. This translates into CASSHTDGSNQPQHF.

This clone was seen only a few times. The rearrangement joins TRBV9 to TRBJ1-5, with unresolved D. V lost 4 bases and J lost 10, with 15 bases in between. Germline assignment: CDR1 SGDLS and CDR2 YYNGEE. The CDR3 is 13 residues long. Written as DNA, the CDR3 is TGTGCCAGCAGCCATAAAATCTTCAGCCCCCAGCATTTT. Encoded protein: CASSHKIFSPQHF.

CDR3 amino acids: CASSYTTGGDEKLFF. In DNA, the CDR3 is TGTGCCAGCAGTTACACGACAGGGGGCGATGAAAAACTGTTTTTT. V usage is TRBV6-6 and J usage is TRBJ1-4; the match to TRBD1 covers 10 bases. Germline CDR1 and CDR2: MNHNY and SVGAGI (reference sequence). V dropped 2 bases and J dropped 6; count of bases not matched to a gene: 3. There are 15 residues in the CDR3.

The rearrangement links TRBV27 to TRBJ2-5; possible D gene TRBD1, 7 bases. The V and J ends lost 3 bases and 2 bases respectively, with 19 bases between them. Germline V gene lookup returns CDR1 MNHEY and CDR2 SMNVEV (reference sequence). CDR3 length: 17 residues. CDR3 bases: TGTGCCAGCAGTTTGGTTTTTGCGGGGACAGCTCAAGAGACCCAGTACTTC. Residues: CASSLVFAGTAQETQYF.

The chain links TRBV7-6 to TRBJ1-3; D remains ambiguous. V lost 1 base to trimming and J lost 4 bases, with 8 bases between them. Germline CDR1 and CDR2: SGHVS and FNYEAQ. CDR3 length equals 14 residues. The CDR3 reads CASSLGQPGNTIYF. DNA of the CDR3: TGTGCCAGCAGCTTAGGGCAACCAGGAAACACCATATATTTT.

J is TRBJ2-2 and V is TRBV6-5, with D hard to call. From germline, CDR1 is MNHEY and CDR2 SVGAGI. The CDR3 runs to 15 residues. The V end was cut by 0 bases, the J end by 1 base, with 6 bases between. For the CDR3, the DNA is TGTGCCAGCAGTTACTCCGCCGGGAACACCGGGGAGCTGTTTTTT. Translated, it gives CASSYSAGNTGELFF.

CDR3: CAISESRRGQGLETQYF. The CDR3 DNA is TGTGCCATCAGTGAGTCGAGAAGGGGACAGGGGTTGGAGACCCAGTACTTC. The V call is TRBV10-3, the J call TRBJ2-5; 10 bases are shared with TRBD1. CDR1 and CDR2 (germline): ENHRY, SYGVKD. The CDR3 consists of 17 residues. V shed 0 bases and J 5 bases; nucleotides not matched to a gene: 9.

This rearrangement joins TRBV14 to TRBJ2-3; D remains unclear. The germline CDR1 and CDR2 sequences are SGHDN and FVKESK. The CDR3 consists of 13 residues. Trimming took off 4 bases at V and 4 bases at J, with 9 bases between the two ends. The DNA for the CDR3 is TGTGCCAGCAGCCCCTGGGTGCCAGATACGCAGTATTTT. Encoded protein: CASSPWVPDTQYF.